What follows is one T cell receptor beta chain and its context. This specimen belongs to a study of blood T cell repertoires in COVID-19. The V and J ends lost 1 base and 4 bases, in that order; junction bases with no gene match: 0. The germline CDR1 and CDR2 sequences are LGHDT and YNNKEL (reference sequence). CDR3 length: 15 residues. Sequencing was performed with immunoSEQ multiplex PCR; in TCRdb, only in-frame clones are kept and a portion is missing. The sample carries approximately 490,000 clones, about nine tenths recorded once. The sequence was collected from a woman aged 18-29 years who had recovered from COVID-19. The rearrangement links TRBV3-1 (or the pseudogene TRBV3-2) to TRBJ2-5, with 13 bases that match TRBD2. The sample comprised PBMCs or T cells enriched from blood (not recorded which). The CDR3 sequence is CASSQGTSGGETQYF. CDR3 coding DNA: TGTGCCAGCAGCCAAGGGACTAGCGGGGGAGAGACCCAGTACTTC.